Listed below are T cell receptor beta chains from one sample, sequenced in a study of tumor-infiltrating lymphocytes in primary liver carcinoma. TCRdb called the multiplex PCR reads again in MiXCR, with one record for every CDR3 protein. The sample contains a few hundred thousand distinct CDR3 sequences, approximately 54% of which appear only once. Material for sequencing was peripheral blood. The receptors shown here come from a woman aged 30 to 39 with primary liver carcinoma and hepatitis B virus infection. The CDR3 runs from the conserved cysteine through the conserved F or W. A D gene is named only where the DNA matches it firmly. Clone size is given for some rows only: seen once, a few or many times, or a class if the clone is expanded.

CDR3nt: TGTGCCACCCTGGACGTTGGGGGGTCGGATACGCAGTATTTT
CDR3aa: CATLDVGGSDTQYF
abundance: NA
d_gene: NA
j_gene: TRBJ2-3
v_gene: TRBV5-4

CDR3nt: TGTGCCAGTAGCTTAAACTCTTGGGTTGGGGAGCAGTACTTC
CDR3aa: CASSLNSWVGEQYF
abundance: NA
d_gene: NA
j_gene: TRBJ2-7
v_gene: TRBV11-2

CDR3nt: TGTGCCAGCAGTTTTCGCAGAACAAACAATGAGCAGTTCTTC
CDR3aa: CASSFRRTNNEQFF
abundance: NA
d_gene: NA
j_gene: TRBJ2-1
v_gene: TRBV6-5

CDR3nt: TGTGCCAGCAGCTGGACAGGGTTAGATAAAGAGCAGCTCTTC
CDR3aa: CASSWTGLDKEQLF
abundance: NA
d_gene: TRBD1
j_gene: TRBJ2-1
v_gene: TRBV7-9

CDR3nt: TGTGCCAGCAGTTTACTCGTCAATGACCAGTTCTTC
CDR3aa: CASSLLVNDQFF
abundance: once
d_gene: NA
j_gene: TRBJ2-1
v_gene: TRBV12-3/TRBV12-4

CDR3nt: TGTGCCAGCAGCTTAGGGACTAGCGAGCTAGGGGTCTTC
CDR3aa: CASSLGTSELGVF
abundance: many
d_gene: TRBD2
j_gene: TRBJ2-1
v_gene: TRBV11-2

CDR3nt: TGTGCCAGTAGCCGAGGACAGCCACGCACTTTGATGGGGCGGGTCCCCAATGAGCAGTTCTTC
CDR3aa: CASSRGQPRTLMGRVPNEQFF
abundance: NA
d_gene: NA
j_gene: TRBJ2-1
v_gene: TRBV7-9

CDR3nt: TGTGCCAGCAGATTGGTACAGGCCTCCTTGAGGCATTTT
CDR3aa: CASRLVQASLRHF
abundance: NA
d_gene: NA
j_gene: TRBJ1-5
v_gene: TRBV28

CDR3nt: TGTGCCAGCAGTTGGGTACTCGGGGGCCATGAGCAGTTCTTC
CDR3aa: CASSWVLGGHEQFF
abundance: NA
d_gene: NA
j_gene: TRBJ2-1
v_gene: TRBV28

CDR3nt: TGTGCTAGCAGCTTAATCACCTTGAGCTCCTACGAGCAGTACTTC
CDR3aa: CASSLITLSSYEQYF
abundance: NA
d_gene: NA
j_gene: TRBJ2-7
v_gene: TRBV7-9

CDR3nt: TGTGCCAACAGTCCCCGGTCAGGGGGCTATCCTTATGGCTACACTTTC
CDR3aa: CANSPRSGGYPYGYTF
abundance: NA
d_gene: TRBD1
j_gene: TRBJ1-2
v_gene: TRBV6-5

CDR3nt: TGTGCCAGCAGTTTTAGGGGTACGGGCGTAAACGAGCAGTACTTC
CDR3aa: CASSFRGTGVNEQYF
abundance: NA
d_gene: NA
j_gene: TRBJ2-7
v_gene: TRBV28

CDR3nt: TGCAGCGTTGAAGCACGGACGGGGCGTCATGGCTACATCTTC
CDR3aa: CSVEARTGRHGYIF
abundance: NA
d_gene: NA
j_gene: TRBJ1-2
v_gene: TRBV29-1

CDR3nt: TGTGCCTGGAGTACGGGATGGCGGGAGCAGTACTTC
CDR3aa: CAWSTGWREQYF
abundance: NA
d_gene: NA
j_gene: TRBJ2-7
v_gene: TRBV30

CDR3nt: TGTGCCGGCACTCCAGGGGGCTACCTCAATGAGCAGTTCTTC
CDR3aa: CAGTPGGYLNEQFF
abundance: NA
d_gene: TRBD1
j_gene: TRBJ2-1
v_gene: TRBV2

CDR3nt: TGTGCCAGCAGTCCCGGGACATCTGCAACTAATGAAAAACTGTTTTTT
CDR3aa: CASSPGTSATNEKLFF
abundance: few
d_gene: NA
j_gene: TRBJ1-4
v_gene: TRBV12-3/TRBV12-4

CDR3nt: TGTGCCAGCAGCTTCACGAGGATAGGGGAGAACGAGCAGTACTTC
CDR3aa: CASSFTRIGENEQYF
abundance: NA
d_gene: NA
j_gene: TRBJ2-7
v_gene: TRBV11-2

CDR3nt: TGCGCCAGCAGCTCATTCCCGAGCGCCGAGCAGTACTTC
CDR3aa: CASSSFPSAEQYF
abundance: NA
d_gene: NA
j_gene: TRBJ2-7
v_gene: TRBV5-1

CDR3nt: TGTGCCAGCAGTTCCCTCACAGGGGGGAAAACTAATGAAAAACTGTTTTTT
CDR3aa: CASSSLTGGKTNEKLFF
abundance: many
d_gene: TRBD1
j_gene: TRBJ1-4
v_gene: TRBV6-6

CDR3nt: TGCGCCAGCAACCAGGTAGCGGGAGCAGGAGATACGCAGTATTTT
CDR3aa: CASNQVAGAGDTQYF
abundance: NA
d_gene: TRBD2
j_gene: TRBJ2-3
v_gene: TRBV4-1

CDR3nt: TGTGCCAGGAGTACGAGGGGCAAAAACATTCAGTACTTC
CDR3aa: CARSTRGKNIQYF
abundance: NA
d_gene: NA
j_gene: TRBJ2-4
v_gene: TRBV12-3/TRBV12-4

CDR3nt: TGTGCCAGCAGCGCAGGGACTAGCGGGAGCGAGCAGTACTTC
CDR3aa: CASSAGTSGSEQYF
abundance: NA
d_gene: TRBD2
j_gene: TRBJ2-7
v_gene: TRBV9

CDR3nt: TGCGCCAACAGCCAACTAGCGGGAGGTGTACACGAGACCCAGTACTTC
CDR3aa: CANSQLAGGVHETQYF
abundance: NA
d_gene: TRBD2
j_gene: TRBJ2-5
v_gene: TRBV4-1

CDR3nt: TGTGCCAGCAGCTTCGGACAGGGGGCGGGAGGGGCCAACGTCCTGACTTTC
CDR3aa: CASSFGQGAGGANVLTF
abundance: NA
d_gene: TRBD1
j_gene: TRBJ2-6
v_gene: TRBV5-4

CDR3nt: TGTGCCAGCAGCTTAGTGGCGGGAAACACAGATACGCACTATTTT
CDR3aa: CASSLVAGNTDTHYF
abundance: NA
d_gene: NA
j_gene: TRBJ2-3
v_gene: TRBV11-1

CDR3nt: TGCGCCAGCAGTTGGCAGGGCGAATACAATGAGCAGTTCTTC
CDR3aa: CASSWQGEYNEQFF
abundance: few
d_gene: NA
j_gene: TRBJ2-1
v_gene: TRBV10-2

CDR3nt: TGTGCCAGCAGCCAAGGGGGGGGGAGAAATATCCACAATGAGCAGTTCTTC
CDR3aa: CASSQGGGRNIHNEQFF
abundance: many
d_gene: TRBD2
j_gene: TRBJ2-1
v_gene: TRBV4-2

CDR3nt: TGTGCCAGCAGCCCACAGGCCACCGGGAAGTTGTTTTTT
CDR3aa: CASSPQATGKLFF
abundance: NA
d_gene: NA
j_gene: TRBJ2-2
v_gene: TRBV14

CDR3nt: TGTGCCATCTCACTCTTAACAGGGAAGGGTGAAGCTTTCTTT
CDR3aa: CAISLLTGKGEAFF
abundance: NA
d_gene: NA
j_gene: TRBJ1-1
v_gene: TRBV6-1

CDR3nt: TGTGCCAACCGCCTAGAACTGGGAAGCTCCTACGAGCAGTACTTC
CDR3aa: CANRLELGSSYEQYF
abundance: NA
d_gene: NA
j_gene: TRBJ2-7
v_gene: TRBV11-3

CDR3nt: TGTGCCATCAGCGGCGGCCCAGGTGCCTACGAGCAGTACTTC
CDR3aa: CAISGGPGAYEQYF
abundance: NA
d_gene: NA
j_gene: TRBJ2-7
v_gene: TRBV10-3

CDR3nt: TGTGCCAGTTACGCCCAGTTTAGGGGGCTTAATGAGCAGTTCTTC
CDR3aa: CASYAQFRGLNEQFF
abundance: once
d_gene: TRBD1
j_gene: TRBJ2-1
v_gene: TRBV18

CDR3nt: TGCGCCAGCAGCCACCTTGACAGGGGCCACGAGTACTACTTC
CDR3aa: CASSHLDRGHEYYF
abundance: NA
d_gene: TRBD1
j_gene: TRBJ2-7
v_gene: TRBV4-1

CDR3nt: TGTGCCAGCAGAAAATTGGGACAAGGGTCCATCACCGGGGAGCTGTTTTTT
CDR3aa: CASRKLGQGSITGELFF
abundance: NA
d_gene: NA
j_gene: TRBJ2-2
v_gene: TRBV6-1

CDR3nt: TGCGCCAGCAGTGAATCTTTCGGGAGAAGAGAGCAGTACTTC
CDR3aa: CASSESFGRREQYF
abundance: NA
d_gene: NA
j_gene: TRBJ2-7
v_gene: TRBV10-2

CDR3nt: TGTGCCAGCAGCTTCGATCAGGGGACCACTGAAGCTTTCTTT
CDR3aa: CASSFDQGTTEAFF
abundance: NA
d_gene: NA
j_gene: TRBJ1-1
v_gene: TRBV5-4

CDR3nt: TGTGCCAGCAGCCATCGTCACGAGGGCTACACCTTC
CDR3aa: CASSHRHEGYTF
abundance: NA
d_gene: NA
j_gene: TRBJ1-2
v_gene: TRBV7-8

CDR3nt: TGTGCCAGCAGCCCGAGCGGGGCCCAGTACAATGAGCAATTCTTC
CDR3aa: CASSPSGAQYNEQFF
abundance: NA
d_gene: TRBD2
j_gene: TRBJ2-1
v_gene: TRBV7-9

CDR3nt: TGTAGCATCGCCGAAATAGGGGATAGAGGCTACACCTTC
CDR3aa: CSIAEIGDRGYTF
abundance: NA
d_gene: NA
j_gene: TRBJ1-2
v_gene: TRBV29-1

CDR3nt: TGTGCCAGCAGCCAAGAACCTTTACAGAGGGGACAGCTTTATGGCTACACCTTC
CDR3aa: CASSQEPLQRGQLYGYTF
abundance: many
d_gene: TRBD1
j_gene: TRBJ1-2
v_gene: TRBV4-2

CDR3nt: TGCAGCGCGGCTTGGGGGGCTTCTAATGAAAAACTGTTTTTT
CDR3aa: CSAAWGASNEKLFF
abundance: many
d_gene: NA
j_gene: TRBJ1-4
v_gene: TRBV29-1

CDR3nt: TGTGCCTGGAGCAGGGGGAACACAGATACGCAGTATTTT
CDR3aa: CAWSRGNTDTQYF
abundance: few
d_gene: TRBD1
j_gene: TRBJ2-3
v_gene: TRBV30

CDR3nt: TGTGCCAGCAGCGTAGTGGGTAATGGTTTGGACGAACAGTACTTC
CDR3aa: CASSVVGNGLDEQYF
abundance: NA
d_gene: NA
j_gene: TRBJ2-7
v_gene: TRBV9

CDR3nt: TGCGCCAGCAGCCAAGACCCTAGCGGATGGGGGGAGGATACGCAGTATTTT
CDR3aa: CASSQDPSGWGEDTQYF
abundance: many
d_gene: TRBD2
j_gene: TRBJ2-3
v_gene: TRBV4-1

CDR3nt: TGTGCCAGCAGCGAAGCCGGGACAGTTCTCACCGGGGAGCTGTTTTTT
CDR3aa: CASSEAGTVLTGELFF
abundance: many
d_gene: TRBD1
j_gene: TRBJ2-2
v_gene: TRBV11-3

CDR3nt: TGTGCCAGCAGCTTAGCAGCCCTGGTAGCGGGGTTAAATGAGCAGTTCTTC
CDR3aa: CASSLAALVAGLNEQFF
abundance: many
d_gene: TRBD2
j_gene: TRBJ2-1
v_gene: TRBV11-1